The sequence of this T cell receptor beta chain was determined in a study of tumor and adjacent non-tumor tissue in lung cancer. Findings of the study overall: TCR diversity was significantly greater in tumor than normal lung tissue. Top 100 clones took a larger repertoire share in normal lung.

No cell sorting was done before RNA was extracted from the tissue. More than 3 cm separated this lung sample from the edge of the tumor. Of note for this clonotype: Its antigen is currently unknown. The conserved phenylalanine or tryptophan normally closing the CDR3 is absent here, so this likely arose from a read error.

A modified ARM-PCR protocol with three rounds of nested PCR amplified TCRbeta. TCRdb processed the multiplex PCR reads anew with MiXCR; each CDR3 protein has one entry. This table has 85,000 or so distinct CDR3 sequences, around three quarters appearing once. This sequence was found in a woman aged 45-59 years with non-small cell lung cancer. The sample consisted of distant non-tumor lung tissue.

Written as DNA, the CDR3 is TGTGCCAGCAGTGAATGGGGCGAGCAGTTCCTC. Its protein is CASSEWGEQFL. This sequence joins TRBV6-1 and TRBJ2-1; D is perhaps TRBD1 (5 bases). Per the germline V gene, CDR1 is MNHNS and CDR2 is SASEGT. The V and J ends lost 2 bases and 10 bases respectively, with 6 bases between them. This CDR3 comprises 11 residues.